This T cell receptor beta chain derives from a study of molecular identifiers for immune sequencing clone quantification. Study-level results: Over 99% of CMV-specific effector molecules, but under 1% of naive ones, were in clones above 20 copies.

Points on this clonotype: The antigen is not known.

V gave up 4 bases and J gave up 4 bases, with 9 bases separating them. Germline V lookup: CDR1 SGDLS, CDR2 YYNGEE. The CDR3 contains 13 residues. Listed TCR primers and previously described methods were used for bulk TCR libraries. A single record per CDR3 protein comes from TCRdb applying MiXCR to the PCR reads. The sample lists over 90,000 distinct CDR3 sequences, 30% to 45% occurring once. Based on a CD8+CD4-CCR7+CD45RA+ profile, naive CD8 T cells were sorted. Sequencing was performed on naive CD8+ T cells from blood, with Jurkat cell RNA spiked in. Regarding subset: FACS-sorted CD8+CD4-CCR7+CD45RA+ naive T cells. The rearrangement links TRBV9 to TRBJ1-5, with D unresolved. This clonotype was sampled from a human donor in good health. Some libraries in this study had Jurkat cell RNA spiked in. In DNA, the CDR3 is TGTGCCAGCAGCAGCGAGTCGAATCAGCCCCAGCATTTT. This encodes CASSSESNQPQHF.